This passage covers 26 T cell receptor beta chains from one sample sequenced in a study of cytomegalovirus exposure and HLA in healthy donors. Primers: 60 Vbeta forward and 13 Jbeta reverse. Method: immunoSEQ multiplex PCR; TCRdb's copy keeps in-frame clones and lacks some. This sample has around 150,000 clones, with approximately 65% found just once. Sequenced sample: PBMCs. These TCRs come from an older woman in good health and CMV-seronegative.

The chain uses TRBV5-1 and TRBJ1-4, with no clear D. Per the germline V gene, CDR1 is SGHRS and CDR2 is YFSETQ. CDR3 size: 13 residues. Trimming shortened V by 7 bases and J by 1 base, and 8 bases separated the two germline ends. DNA for the CDR3: TGCGCCAGCGCGATCGGAACTAATGAAAAACTGTTTTTT. This translates into CASAIGTNEKLFF.

This chain connects TRBV21-1 to TRBJ1-1. TRBV21-1 is a listed pseudogene. The CDR3 has 15 amino acids. CDR3 nucleotides: TGTGCCAGCAGCCCCCGAGCCAGAGGGTACACTGAAGCTTTCTTT. This sequence encodes CASSPRARGYTEAFF.

The chain couples TRBV28 to TRBJ1-2, with 8 bases aligning to TRBD1. There are 15 residues in the CDR3. Germline V gene data show CDR1 as MDHEN and CDR2 as SYDVKM. Trimming removed 6 bases from V and 7 bases from J; junction bases left unmatched: 13. CDR3: CASSLPGQGEGGYTF. For the CDR3, the DNA is TGTGCCAGCAGCTTACCCGGACAGGGTGAAGGTGGCTACACCTTC.

This chain joins TRBV7-2 and TRBJ2-5; perhaps TRBD2 as D (5 bases). The J call may be incorrect, as the DNA end agrees better with TRBJ2-7. The germline V gene has CDR1 SGHTA and CDR2 FQGNSA. The CDR3 is 15 residues long. CDR3 protein: CASSLVANQDYEQYF. The CDR3 DNA is TGTGCCAGCAGCTTAGTAGCGAACCAAGACTACGAGCAGTACTTC.

The V and J genes are TRBV15 and TRBJ2-1; D may be TRBD2 (6 bases). V shed 0 bases and J shed 14 bases, with 14 bases lying between them. Germline V CDR1 and CDR2: LNHNV, YYDKDF (reference sequence). This CDR3 contains 13 residues. The CDR3 DNA reads TGTGCCACCAGCAGAGATCAGGGCAGGGAGGAGTTCTTC. It specifies CATSRDQGREEFF.

This rearrangement joins TRBV29-1 to TRBJ1-2; 7 bases match TRBD1. V shed 5 bases, J shed 8 bases, and the junction held 11 bases outside the gene matches. Germline V gene sequence: CDR1 SQVTM, CDR2 ANQGSEA. This CDR3 region has 13 residues. This chain's CDR3 is CSVPLQGPEGYTF. CDR3 DNA sequence: TGCAGCGTTCCCCTACAGGGGCCGGAAGGCTACACCTTC. Complete variable domain (other parts from reference TRBV29-1 and TRBJ1-2): SAVISQKPSRDICQRGTSLTIQCQVDSQVTMMFWYRQQPGQSLTLIATANQGSEATYESGFVIDKFPISRPNLTFSTLTVSNMSPEDSSIYLCSVPLQGPEGYTFGSGTRLTVV.

The chain couples TRBV11-2 to TRBJ2-1, with 11 bases aligning to TRBD2. Germline V gene sequence: CDR1 SGHAT, CDR2 FQNNGV. The CDR3 sequence is 16 residues long. The V segment lost 5 bases and the J segment 4 bases; nucleotides outside the gene matches: 7. The CDR3 bases are TGTGCCAGCAGCCCACGGGTAGCGGGAGGGTACAATGAGCAGTTCTTC. Translation: CASSPRVAGGYNEQFF.

This clone was detected only a few times. The chain uses TRBV7-6 and TRBJ2-7, with 7 nucleotides matching TRBD1. The V gene's germline CDR1 is SGHVS and CDR2 FNYEAQ. The CDR3 runs to 13 residues. Trimming at V came to 5 bases and at J to 4 bases, leaving 5 bases not matched to a gene. Written as DNA, the CDR3 is TGTGCCAGCAGCAGGACAGGCCAGTACGAGCAGTACTTC. This encodes CASSRTGQYEQYF.

The chain has TRBV27 and TRBJ2-2, with 13 positions matching TRBD2. The CDR3 is 17 residues long. Germline lookup yields CDR1 MNHEY and CDR2 SMNVEV (reference sequence). Unmatched junction bases numbered 9, after V lost 5 bases and J lost 6 bases. CDR3 residues: CASSLQLTSGRSGELFF. Here the CDR3 DNA reads TGTGCCAGCAGTCTTCAGCTGACTAGCGGGAGGTCCGGGGAGCTGTTTTTT.

This chain links TRBV2 with TRBJ2-7, with 7 nucleotides matching TRBD2. V lost 9 bases and J lost 9; bases outside the gene matches: 26. The CDR3 covers 17 residues. Germline CDR1 and CDR2: SNHLY and FYNNEI. The DNA of the CDR3 is TGTGCCAGTGGGGGGGTATCGGCTGACCGAATCCCGGGTGTGCAGTACTTC. Translating it yields CASGGVSADRIPGVQYF.

There are a few counts of this clone. The junction shows a germline mismatch at one end, possibly a read error. The V call is TRBV7-9, the J call TRBJ1-1; the D gene is possibly TRBD1 (6 bases). CDR3 length: 13 amino acids. Germline V gives CDR1 SEHNR, CDR2 FQNEAQ (reference sequence). The CDR3 loop reads CSSSPQGRTEAFF. As DNA, the CDR3 is TGTTCCAGCAGCCCACAGGGTCGCACTGAAGCTTTCTTT.

This clone turned up a few times. The rearrangement joins TRBV7-9 to TRBJ1-3; D ambiguous. The CDR3 has 14 residues. Germline V gene sequence: CDR1 SEHNR, CDR2 FQNEAQ (reference sequence). Trimming cost V 5 bases and J 2 bases, with 10 bases left between them. CDR3 loop: CASSDYVAGNTIYF. Here the CDR3 DNA reads TGTGCCAGCAGCGACTATGTAGCTGGAAACACCATATATTTT.

This clone was found a few times. CDR3 in DNA: TGTGCCAGCAGCGTAGGGACTAGCGGGACAGATACGCAGTATTTT. Protein: CASSVGTSGTDTQYF. The chain combines TRBV9 with TRBJ2-3, with 11 nucleotides matching TRBD2. Trimming took 0 bases from V and 3 from J; bases not matched to a gene: 0. The CDR3 sequence is 15 residues long. Germline CDR1 reads SGDLS; CDR2 reads YYNGEE.

This clone was found a few times. The rearrangement uses TRBV15 and TRBJ2-4, with D possibly matching TRBD2 (5 bases). The V end lost 5 bases, the J end lost 11 bases, and 16 bases lay between the germline ends. This CDR3 has 13 amino acids. Germline CDR1 LNHNV, CDR2 YYDKDF (reference sequence). CDR3 in amino acids: CATSPPEAAVQYF. The CDR3 bases are TGTGCCACCAGCCCACCGGAGGCGGCGGTTCAGTACTTC.

CDR3 sequence reads: CASTDPRGTSSYNEQFF. The CDR3 DNA reads TGTGCCAGTACCGACCCCCGGGGGACTAGCTCCTACAATGAGCAGTTCTTC. V and J are TRBV19 and TRBJ2-1; TRBD2 matches at 8 bases. CDR3 length equals 17 residues. Germline trimming cut 7 bases from V and 0 bases from J; bases unmatched to any gene: 11. The germline V gene has CDR1 LNHDA and CDR2 SQIVND (reference sequence).

This clone was counted a few times. This sequence joins TRBV2 and TRBJ1-1; 7 bases map to TRBD1. From germline, CDR1 is SNHLY and CDR2 FYNNEI. The CDR3 contains 14 residues. The trim removed 6 bases at V and 1 base at J, leaving 5 bases unmatched. CDR3 nucleotides: TGTGCCAGCAGCTGGGACAGCAAGAACACTGAAGCTTTCTTT. Its translation: CASSWDSKNTEAFF.

The sample holds a few counts of this clone. This chain connects TRBV19 to TRBJ1-1, with 7 nucleotides matching TRBD1. V dropped 5 bases and J dropped 4; count of bases not matched to a gene: 7. The CDR3 sequence is 14 residues long. Germline V gene sequence: CDR1 LNHDA, CDR2 SQIVND (reference sequence). CDR3 coding DNA: TGTGCCAGTAGTCTACAGGGGAGTGTCACTGAAGCTTTCTTT. Translated: CASSLQGSVTEAFF.

The rearrangement joins TRBV4-3 to TRBJ2-2, with 9 bases that match TRBD2. Trimming took 0 bases from V and 3 from J; bases not matched to a gene: 5. This CDR3 has 17 amino acids. Looked up from germline, CDR1 is LGHNA and CDR2 is YSLEER. The CDR3 bases are TGCGCCAGCAGCCAAGATTGGCGGGGGGGGGACACCGGGGAGCTGTTTTTT. Protein sequence: CASSQDWRGGDTGELFF.

This clone was counted a few times. The gene calls are TRBV19 and TRBJ2-3, with 10 nucleotides matching TRBD2. Losses at the gene ends were 4 bases for V and 9 bases for J; bases not matched to a gene: 4. The CDR3 extends over 13 amino acids. Germline-derived CDR1 and CDR2 are LNHDA and SQIVND (reference sequence). The CDR3 region is CASSKERGGTQYF. In DNA form, the CDR3 reads TGTGCCAGTAGTAAGGAGCGGGGGGGGACGCAGTATTTT.

The chain joins TRBV7-8 to TRBJ1-2; 10 nucleotides align to TRBD1. The J segment lost 4 bases and the V segment lost 3 bases, leaving 5 bases of the junction unmatched. The CDR3 contains 15 residues. Per the germline V gene, CDR1 is SGHVS and CDR2 is FQNEAQ. CDR3 sequence reads: CASSLSGTGVYGYTF. As DNA, the CDR3 is TGTGCCAGCAGCTTGTCCGGGACAGGGGTCTATGGCTACACCTTC. The complete variable domain, with remaining parts taken from reference TRBV7-8 and TRBJ1-2, reads GAGVSQSPRYKVAKRGQDVALRCDPISGHVSLFWYQQALGQGPEFLTYFQNEAQLDKSGLPSDRFFAERPEGSVSTLKIQRTQQEDSAVYLCASSLSGTGVYGYTFGSGTRLTVV.

This chain uses TRBV5-1 with TRBJ2-1, with TRBD2 identical over 7 bases. From germline, CDR1 is SGHRS and CDR2 YFSETQ. V shed 4 bases and J 8 bases; nucleotides not matched to a gene: 15. The CDR3 consists of 16 residues. This chain's CDR3 is CASSARGGPNGDEQFF. Here the CDR3 DNA reads TGCGCCAGCAGCGCCCGGGGAGGGCCCAATGGGGATGAGCAGTTCTTC.

This clone was found a few times. This chain connects TRBV11-2 to TRBJ2-7, with TRBD2 identical over 8 bases. The CDR3 spans 16 residues. Germline trimming cut 0 bases from V and 7 bases from J; bases unmatched to any gene: 11. In germline, CDR1 is SGHAT, CDR2 FQNNGV. CDR3 sequence reads: CASSLERTSSLGEQYF. In DNA form, the CDR3 reads TGTGCCAGCAGCTTAGAGCGGACTAGCTCTTTGGGTGAGCAGTACTTC.

This clone was detected a few times. The V and J genes are TRBV7-3 and TRBJ2-2; 7 bases are shared with TRBD2. V was clipped by 2 bases and J by 6 bases; unmatched bases: 3. The CDR3 runs to 14 residues. Germline loops: CDR1 SGHTA, CDR2 FQGTGA. CDR3 nucleotide sequence: TGTGCCAGCAGCTTAGTGCGGGGGTCCGGGGAGCTGTTTTTT. It translates to CASSLVRGSGELFF.

The chain employs TRBV5-4 and TRBJ2-5; a possible D gene is TRBD2 (5 bases). The CDR3 has 15 amino acids. Germline CDR1 is SGHNT and CDR2 is YYREEE (reference sequence). With 4 bases removed from V and 5 bases from J, the gap between germline ends came to 18 bases. CDR3 sequence reads: CASSPDGHGGETQYF. The DNA of the CDR3 is TGTGCCAGCAGCCCGGACGGCCACGGCGGGGAGACCCAGTACTTC.

The chain is built from TRBV5-1 and TRBJ1-3, with TRBD1 identical over 10 bases. V was pared by 4 bases and J by 0 bases, with 16 bases of the junction left unmatched. Germline loops: CDR1 SGHRS, CDR2 YFSETQ. This CDR3 region has 20 residues. The CDR3 loop reads CASSVQPVDRGLSSGNTIYF. DNA for the CDR3: TGCGCCAGCAGCGTACAACCGGTTGACAGGGGGCTTTCCTCTGGAAACACCATATATTTT. The whole variable domain, filled in from reference TRBV5-1 and TRBJ1-3, reads KAGVTQTPRYLIKTRGQQVTLSCSPISGHRSVSWYQQTPGQGLQFLFEYFSETQRNKGNFPGRFSGRQFSNSRSEMNVSTLELGDSALYLCASSVQPVDRGLSSGNTIYFGEGSWLTVV.

The rearrangement uses TRBV19 and TRBJ2-3, with 16 bases that match TRBD2. This CDR3 region has 16 residues. CDR1 is LNHDA, CDR2 SQIVND, per germline (reference sequence). V was pared by 4 bases and J by 6 bases, with 4 bases of the junction left unmatched. The CDR3 reads CASSSGTSGRVDTQYF. CDR3 DNA: TGTGCCAGTAGTAGCGGGACTAGCGGGAGGGTGGATACGCAGTATTTT.